This T cell receptor (beta chain) is drawn from a study of cytomegalovirus exposure and HLA in healthy donors (dated by TCRdb to about 2017). Concerning the study at large: According to an earlier analysis of 587 of the donors, roughly 180 million T cells yielded 120 million or so unique TCR beta sequences and about 300 Gb of sequence data. An earlier analysis of approximately 500 of the donors applied high-throughput TCR beta sequencing to assess whether each TCR beta V gene segment acted as functional or pseudogenic. The genetic ancestry cluster associated with self-reported Caucasian donors included 81% of the 398 genotyped donors. In a later genetic analysis, genome-wide SNP genotypes for about 55% of the roughly 670 donors were used, and that subset was treated as a discovery cohort. The study aimed to test whether cataloging public T cell receptors could reveal signatures of past pathogen exposure. Class I and class II HLA loci were covered by the typing at four-digit resolution. Donor age, sex, ethnicity and CMV serostatus were collected together with the repertoire data. Typing coverage differed by locus: A, B, C, DRB1 and DQB1 were typed in roughly 620-630 donors, DQA1 in about 500, DPA1 in approximately 600, and DPB1 in 472. Besides the first cohort of about 730 subjects, a separate validation cohort made up of some 110 different subjects was used. To study patterns of TCR occurrence, a later analysis re-analyzed previously published TCR beta repertoires from 666 donors and added high-resolution HLA genotyping. Several DR-DQ haplotypes were treated as single units for association and clustering because of strong linkage in the cohort. All discovery cohort repertoires had been generated on a single sequencing platform. Rather than drawing on any new phenotypic data, the later analysis identified candidate immune exposures from TCR beta sequences and the way those sequences occurred across donors. Roughly 300 gigabases of sequencing data and around 90 million unique TCR sequences made up an early release that covered 500 to 650 HLA-typed donors. To predict cytomegalovirus infection status, the study combined high-throughput TCR immunosequencing, statistical association of individual TCRs with disease status, and machine learning. On average, 235,054 unique TCR beta nucleotide sequences were sequenced per donor among 398 genotyped donors of the cohort, with about 17% of those sequences being non-productive. The T cell repertoires of under 750 subjects were profiled by immunosequencing and related to cytomegalovirus serostatus.

General conclusions and limits of the study: Several of the top co-occurrence clusters appeared to be linked to parvovirus B19, influenza, CMV and Epstein-Barr virus, according to a later analysis. Across donors, most TCR sequences were observed very rarely, whereas some public TCRs were present in many individuals. A further reported finding was that TCR beta sequences accurately predicted the HLA-A and HLA-B alleles for most subjects in the first cohort. In a later analysis, 15,000 to 20,000 TCR beta sequences were associated with specific HLA alleles at a false discovery rate of 0.05. Some IMGT-functional V segments, including TRBV6-2 and TRBV6-3, could not be told apart with the 87-base-pair reads, so those segments were excluded. The authors suggested that the approach could potentially be extended to other disease states and immunological phenotypes. The study listed 150 to 200 TCR beta chains as associated with cytomegalovirus. In this cohort, only TCR beta chains were sequenced, and detectable features were limited by the absence of alpha or paired-chain data. For the cohort, immune exposure information was limited to CMV serostatus. A few of the identified cytomegalovirus-associated TCR beta chains were confirmed in vitro to be specific for cytomegalovirus antigens. In a later genetic analysis, a missense DCLRE1C variant was associated with V-gene and J-gene trimming of TCR beta chains, and the association was replicated in an independent cohort. Linkage disequilibrium might explain the correlated functional status among segregating V segments, but an unknown experimental factor could not be excluded. Sequencing depth was assumed to be roughly uniform across donors in the presence/absence analyses, though that assumption may not hold. Compared with equally common non-associated chains, HLA-associated TCR beta chains in a later analysis were more clonally expanded and had lower generation probabilities. In an earlier analysis of approximately 590 of the donors, most TCR beta V segments appeared in productive rearrangements about 90% or about 30% of the time, broadly matching IMGT annotations. Over 15 rarely observed V segments, including chromosome 9 orphons, were excluded from the earlier analysis of several hundred of the donors because counts were too low. In a later analysis, TCR association rates were found to vary across HLA loci, with the most associated TCRs seen for DRB1 alleles and the fewest for HLA-C alleles. A later analysis found that most CMV-associated TCR beta chains appeared HLA-restricted, with HLA associations seemingly driven largely by CMV exposure. A cluster of highly shared sequence variants was judged likely to represent a technical artifact of the sequencing pipeline. Compared with the roughly 600-donor mean, donors in an Asian-associated ancestry cluster had fewer N-insertions in productive TCRs, according to a later genetic analysis. Strong co-occurrence of HLA alleles, especially DR and DQ, made assigning TCR associations to individual alleles difficult. The classifier was reported to diagnose cytomegalovirus status with high specificity and sensitivity in both the original and validation cohorts. Because some donors lacked HLA typing at each locus, the association tests relied only on the typed subset.

The cohort was made up of under 800 healthy bone marrow donors. All cohort members were sampled while nominally healthy, although unrecorded immune exposures were likely present. The donor tested CMV seronegative, placing the donor among the 350 to 400 seronegative members of the cohort. A peripheral blood sample was provided by each donor, and peripheral blood mononuclear cells were used for TCR beta sequencing. The Qiagen DNeasy Blood Extraction Kit was used to extract genomic DNA from the blood cell samples. Details on this clone: Its target antigen remains unknown. Base qualities are not recorded, but no much larger clone differs from it by a single base.

The library was generated by the immunoSEQ multiplex PCR assay. For the multiplex PCR, a mixture combining 60 forward primers for TCR Vbeta segments and 13 reverse primers for TCR Jbeta segments was used. The CDR3 region of rearranged TCR beta genes was amplified from genomic DNA with a multiplex PCR assay. The Illumina HiSeq System was used to sequence the amplified TCR beta libraries as 87-base-pair reads. As for the original processing: In a later analysis, tens of millions of unique TCR beta chains were counted across the roughly 670 repertoires, and roughly 11 million of these chains were shared by at least two donors. To remove PCR and sequencing errors, raw reads were error-corrected and collapsed into unique sequences using a nearest-neighbor algorithm that merged closely related sequences. V, D and J gene segments were assigned by aligning CDR3 sequences to IMGT reference sequences. For a sequence to be retained, a match of at least six nucleotides was required to both a V gene segment and a J gene segment. Rearrangements were called productive when the CDR3 lacked stop codons and stayed in frame with V and J; all others were non-productive. Following IMGT convention, CDR3 was defined as the stretch from the second conserved V-encoded cysteine to the conserved J-encoded phenylalanine. The earlier analysis of 550 to 650 of the donors excluded any sequence lacking an unambiguous match to a single V gene segment. In an earlier analysis of approximately 550 of the donors, V segments were called functional above 56.7% productive rearrangements and were called segregating when the between-donor standard deviation exceeded 5%. A statistical classification framework was built for diagnosing cytomegalovirus status from the catalog of TCR beta chain sequences. In a later analysis, TCR nucleotide sequences were compared against IMGT/GENE-DB human TR gene sequences so that V and J genes could be assigned. A later analysis assigned CDR3 sequences and most-parsimonious VDJ recombination scenarios with the TCRdist pipeline. In a later analysis, every TCR beta chain was defined by the combination of its CDR3 amino acid sequence and its V-gene family, and reads without a unique V-gene family were dropped. A later analysis removed 550 to 650 highly shared, low-generation-probability nucleotide sequences to deal with suspected cross-contamination and a sequencing artifact. In a later analysis, a clonal expansion index was calculated for each public chain from normalized within-repertoire ranks of inferred template counts. A later analysis computed generation probabilities with a VDJ recombination model fitted to out-of-frame rearrangements, and checked the results against IGoR. Hypergeometric tests were used in a later analysis to score TCR-TCR, TCR-HLA and TCR-CMV co-occurrence, with a repertoire-size bias correction applied to the TCR pairs. In a later analysis, false discovery rates were estimated by permuting HLA or CMV assignments 20 times. A later analysis grouped co-occurring TCRs with DBSCAN, adding TCRdist sequence similarity when clustering within HLA-allele-positive subsets. Repertoires with fewer than 30,000 or more than 120,000 public chains were left out of co-occurrence clustering, as were about five repertoires with anomalous nucleotide sharing. Here the immuneACCESS table is served through TCRdb, limited to in-frame sequences with V and J called. Missing clones are a known gap in these copies; in checked studies unresolved V genes cover under half, and the rest lacks a known reason. V and J calls plus clone size are reproduced from that table; the DNA served to infer D and trimming. The sample table holds roughly 38,000 clones, of which approximately 90% were seen once. Of the sample, 2.7% falls within the top ten clones.

The germline V gene (reference sequence) provides CDR1 MNHEY and CDR2 SMNVEV. For this chain, trimming is 2 bases at the V end and 7 bases at the J end, and the number of junction bases without a gene match is 4. The CDR3 numbers 13 residues from cysteine through phenylalanine. Kept here is only the CDR3 DNA, which spans 39 bases and is read in frame from base 1. The chain uses TRBV27 and TRBJ2-7; a stretch of 8 junction bases matches TRBD1. Sequencing was performed on PBMCs. This receptor was taken from a woman aged 18-29 years in good health and CMV-seronegative. This receptor has the CDR3 CASSLRQGREQYF. The nucleotide sequence is TGTGCCAGCAGTTTACGACAGGGGAGGGAGCAGTACTTC.